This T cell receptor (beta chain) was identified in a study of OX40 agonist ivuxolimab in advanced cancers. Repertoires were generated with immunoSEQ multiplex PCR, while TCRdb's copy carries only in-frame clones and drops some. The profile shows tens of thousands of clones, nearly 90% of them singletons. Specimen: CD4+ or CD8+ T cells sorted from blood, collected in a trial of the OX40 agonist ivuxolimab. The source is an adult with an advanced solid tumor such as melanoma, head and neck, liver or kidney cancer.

As DNA, the CDR3 is TGTGCCACCAGCAGAGACTCGACAGGGCCCTATGGCTACACCTTC. This translates into CATSRDSTGPYGYTF. V is TRBV15 and J is TRBJ1-2; 7 nucleotides match TRBD1. The CDR3 is 15 residues long. With V trimmed by 0 bases and J by 4 bases, 5 bases remained unmatched. CDR1 is LNHNV and CDR2 is YYDKDF in the germline V gene (reference sequence).